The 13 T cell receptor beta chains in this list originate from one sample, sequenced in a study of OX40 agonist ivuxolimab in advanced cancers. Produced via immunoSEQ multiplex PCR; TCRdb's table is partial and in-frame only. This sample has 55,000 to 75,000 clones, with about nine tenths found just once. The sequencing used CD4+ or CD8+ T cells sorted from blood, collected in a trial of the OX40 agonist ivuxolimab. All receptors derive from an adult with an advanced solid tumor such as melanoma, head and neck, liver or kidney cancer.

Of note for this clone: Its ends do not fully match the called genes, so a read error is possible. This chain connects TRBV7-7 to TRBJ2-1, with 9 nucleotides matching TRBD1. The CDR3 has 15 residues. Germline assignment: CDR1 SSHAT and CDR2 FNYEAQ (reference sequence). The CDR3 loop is CASSSRQGDINEQFF. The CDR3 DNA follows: TGTGCTAGCAGCTCGCGACAGGGGGATATCAATGAGCAGTTCTTC.

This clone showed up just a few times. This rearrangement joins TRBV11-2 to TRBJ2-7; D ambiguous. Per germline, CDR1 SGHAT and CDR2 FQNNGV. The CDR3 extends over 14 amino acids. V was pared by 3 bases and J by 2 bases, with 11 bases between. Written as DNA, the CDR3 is TGTGCCAGCAGCTTTCCGGACGGCACCTACGAGCAGTACTTC. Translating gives CASSFPDGTYEQYF.

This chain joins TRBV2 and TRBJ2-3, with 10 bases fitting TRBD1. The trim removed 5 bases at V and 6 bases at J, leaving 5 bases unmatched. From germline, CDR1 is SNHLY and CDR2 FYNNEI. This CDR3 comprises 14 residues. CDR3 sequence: CASSTRQGADTQYF. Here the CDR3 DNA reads TGTGCCAGCAGTACGAGACAGGGGGCGGATACGCAGTATTTT.

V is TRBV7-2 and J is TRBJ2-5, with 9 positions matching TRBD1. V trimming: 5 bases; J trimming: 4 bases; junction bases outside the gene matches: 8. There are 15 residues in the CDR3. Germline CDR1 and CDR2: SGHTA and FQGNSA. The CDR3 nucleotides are TGTGCCAGCAGCCTATGGGACAGGGCGGGAGAGACCCAGTACTTC. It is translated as CASSLWDRAGETQYF.

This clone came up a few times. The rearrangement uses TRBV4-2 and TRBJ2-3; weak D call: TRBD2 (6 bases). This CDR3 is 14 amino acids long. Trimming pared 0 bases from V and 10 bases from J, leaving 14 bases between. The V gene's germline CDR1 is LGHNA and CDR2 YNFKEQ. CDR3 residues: CASSQDLATRSQYF. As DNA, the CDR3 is TGTGCCAGCAGCCAAGATCTAGCGACTCGGTCGCAGTATTTT.

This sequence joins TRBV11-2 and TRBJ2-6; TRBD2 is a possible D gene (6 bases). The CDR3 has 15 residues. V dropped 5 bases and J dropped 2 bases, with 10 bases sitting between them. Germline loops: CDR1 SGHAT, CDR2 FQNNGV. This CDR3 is CASSQSGAGANVLTF. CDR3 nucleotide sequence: TGTGCCAGCAGCCAATCGGGGGCTGGGGCCAACGTCCTGACTTTC.

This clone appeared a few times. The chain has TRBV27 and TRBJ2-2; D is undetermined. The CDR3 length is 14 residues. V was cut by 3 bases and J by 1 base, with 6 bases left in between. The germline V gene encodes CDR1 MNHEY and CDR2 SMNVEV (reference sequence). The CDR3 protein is CASSFTMNTGELFF. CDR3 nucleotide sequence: TGTGCCAGCAGTTTCACCATGAACACCGGGGAGCTGTTTTTT.

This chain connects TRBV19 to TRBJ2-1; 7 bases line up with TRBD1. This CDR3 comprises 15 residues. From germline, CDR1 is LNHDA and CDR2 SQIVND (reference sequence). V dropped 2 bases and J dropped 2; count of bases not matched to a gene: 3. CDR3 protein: CASSIFGQAYNEQFF. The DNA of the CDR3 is TGTGCCAGTAGTATATTCGGACAGGCCTACAATGAGCAGTTCTTC.

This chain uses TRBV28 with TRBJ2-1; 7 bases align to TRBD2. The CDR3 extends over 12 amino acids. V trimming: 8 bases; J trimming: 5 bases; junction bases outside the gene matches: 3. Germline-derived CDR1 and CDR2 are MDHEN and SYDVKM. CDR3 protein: CASGRGNNEQFF. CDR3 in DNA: TGTGCCAGCGGGAGGGGAAACAATGAGCAGTTCTTC.

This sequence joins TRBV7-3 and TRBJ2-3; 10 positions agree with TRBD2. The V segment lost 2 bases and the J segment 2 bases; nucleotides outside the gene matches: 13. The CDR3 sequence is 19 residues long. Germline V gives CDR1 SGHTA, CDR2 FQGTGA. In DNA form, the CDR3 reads TGTGCCAGCAGCTTAGAGACAAGGACTAGCGGTATGCCCACAGATACGCAGTATTTT. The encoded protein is CASSLETRTSGMPTDTQYF.

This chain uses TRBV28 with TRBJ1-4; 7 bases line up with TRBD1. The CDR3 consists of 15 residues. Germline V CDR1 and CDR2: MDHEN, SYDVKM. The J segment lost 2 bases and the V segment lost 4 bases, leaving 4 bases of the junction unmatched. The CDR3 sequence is CASSSAGGTNEKLFF. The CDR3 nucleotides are TGTGCCAGCAGTTCTGCAGGGGGGACTAATGAAAAACTGTTTTTT. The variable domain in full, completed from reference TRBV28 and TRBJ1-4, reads DVKVTQSSRYLVKRTGEKVFLECVQDMDHENMFWYRQDPGLGLRLIYFSYDVKMKEKGDIPEGYSVSREKKERFSLILESASTNQTSMYLCASSSAGGTNEKLFFGSGTQLSVL.

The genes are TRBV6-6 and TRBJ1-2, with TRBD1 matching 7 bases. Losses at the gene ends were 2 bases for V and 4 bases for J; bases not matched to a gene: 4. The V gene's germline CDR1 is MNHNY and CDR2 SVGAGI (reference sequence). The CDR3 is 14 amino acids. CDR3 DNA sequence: TGTGCCAGCAGTTACGGCGGGACAGTCTATGGCTACACCTTC. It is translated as CASSYGGTVYGYTF.

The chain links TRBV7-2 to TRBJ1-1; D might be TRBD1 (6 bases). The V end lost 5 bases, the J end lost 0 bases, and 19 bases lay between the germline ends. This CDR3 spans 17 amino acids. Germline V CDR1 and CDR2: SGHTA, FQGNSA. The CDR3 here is CASSKGGGLDLNTEAFF. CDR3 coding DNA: TGTGCCAGCAGCAAAGGGGGGGGTTTAGACCTGAACACTGAAGCTTTCTTT.